This T cell receptor (beta chain) was profiled in a study of T cells in Graves' hyperthyroidism and ophthalmopathy (dated by TCRdb to the late 2010s). Regarding the research as a whole: A discovery cohort of roughly 100 patients, about 43 with Graves' ophthalmopathy and approximately 57 with stable Graves' hyperthyroidism, was used to find distinguishing TCR V-J signatures. An independent validation cohort of fewer than 20 hyperthyroidism patients and about 15 patients who later progressed to ophthalmopathy tested prospective prediction of ophthalmopathy. The 75 to 100 discovery patients were divided at random into training and test sets in a 7:3 ratio. Thyroid tissue and blood T-cell repertoires from more than 5 Graves' hyperthyroidism patients were also compared in the study. After sampling, hyperthyroidism patients received methimazole starting at 30 mg daily, and ophthalmopathy patients received high-dose intravenous methylprednisolone. According to the paper, TCR Vbeta CDR3 sequencing was carried out on some 130 peripheral blood samples, which came from under 50 ophthalmopathy, under 80 hyperthyroidism and approximately 17 progressor patients.

Broader findings and caveats from the paper: No statistical method was used to set the sample size in advance, and investigators knew the group allocation. A model built on a 13 V-J signature distinguished ophthalmopathy from stable hyperthyroidism, reaching 87.88% sensitivity and about 81% specificity in cross-validation and 80%/75% in testing. In validation, the model predicted progression to ophthalmopathy with just under 71% sensitivity and over 72% specificity, a median of about six months before onset. Blood samples also contained most of the expanded thyroid clonotypes (frequency above 0.001), which suggests that blood repertoires may reflect thyroid immune responses.

The TCR beta CDR3 regions were amplified from RNA transcripts. A first-round RT-PCR of the TCR CDR3 used the HTBI primer set with the Qiagen OneStep RT-PCR kit. Libraries were constructed in a second round of multiplex PCR, after which size selection and purification were performed. Sequencing of the libraries was done on an Illumina HiSeq2000 using paired-end 100 bp reads. The study's own analysis went as follows. Raw data were processed with SOAPnuke, discarding reads with adapters, uncalled bases, mean Phred below 15, or no exact constant-primer or identifier match. COPE v1.2.5 was used to merge the high-quality paired reads, and each unique nucleotide sequence was defined as a clonotype. MiTCR v1.1 was used to align the clonotypes against IMGT TRBV, TRBD and TRBJ reference segments. Only V-J combinations with frequency above 0.0001, covering about 99% of repertoires, were analysed. The TCS score was defined as the ratio of F50 (clonal expansion) to E x V (chaos), calculated using BLOSUM62-based TCRdist between CDR3 peptides within each V-J. Welch's t-statistics and random forest reduced 500 to 550 V-J features to 10 to 15, which were used in a naive Bayes classifier (R e1071). Thyroid-blood repertoire similarity was quantified with the Morisita-Horn index. TCRdb reprocessing: public reads trimmed at Q25 with fastp, clones called with MiXCR, in-frame beta chains kept. Every CDR3 protein is listed once, alongside the most common genes and DNA of its rows. TCRdb's processing, not the authors', yielded these V and J calls. The sample data list a few hundred thousand distinct CDR3 sequences, and 35% to 55% of these were observed just once. In total, the top ten clones hold roughly 7.7% of the sample.

Graves' hyperthyroidism was defined as stable when no progression to ophthalmopathy occurred over 18 months of follow-up. The hyperthyroidism patients were between 18 and 65 years old and newly diagnosed, with a disease duration of less than 2 months. Any patient with an uncontrolled infection, another autoimmune disease, pregnancy or lactation was excluded. Diagnoses relied on clinical symptoms, serum thyroxine and TRAb, thyroid ultrasound and orbital computed tomography. Trizol reagent was used to extract total RNA, and RNA quality was then checked on an Agilent 2100 Bioanalyzer. Looking up the germline V gene (reference sequence) yields CDR1 SEHNR and CDR2 FQNEAQ. The CDR3 goes from the cysteine to the phenylalanine over 14 residues. Only the CDR3 DNA stays, 42 bases, in frame from base 1. This clonotype was observed a few times. Its antigen specificity is not known. The input lacks base qualities; no much larger clone sits a single base away.

Sequenced input: peripheral blood or thyroid tissue (not recorded which). The source is a woman aged 18-30 years with Graves' hyperthyroidism. The chain couples TRBV7-9 to TRBJ2-7; TRBD2 agrees with 7 junctional bases. With the DNA end fitting TRBJ2-1 better, the J assignment may be wrong. The nucleotide sequence reads TGTGCCAGCAGCTTAGCGGGAGGGCCCTATGAGCAGTTCTTC. This translates into CASSLAGGPYEQFF.